The 17 T cell receptor beta chains below were found in one sample sequenced in a study of molecular identifiers for immune sequencing clone quantification. Each CDR3 protein is one row after TCRdb ran MiXCR on the PCR reads. The data show 550,000 to 750,000 distinct CDR3 sequences, 15% to 20% seen once. The sequenced material came from naive CD8+ T cells from blood, with Jurkat cell RNA spiked in. The sample's subset: FACS-sorted CD8+CD4-CCR7+CD45RA+ naive T cells. These receptors were collected from a human donor in good health. Some libraries in this study had Jurkat cell RNA spiked in.

About this clonotype: A read error may be the cause here, since a much bigger clone is one base away. This chain connects TRBV6-5 to TRBJ2-2; weak D call: TRBD2 (5 bases). The CDR3 is made up of 12 amino acids. Germline V lookup: CDR1 MNHEY, CDR2 SVGAGI. CDR3 amino acids: CASSYDTGELSF. CDR3 sequence (DNA): TGTGCCAGCAGTTACGACACCGGGGAGCTGTCTTTT.

This clonotype was picked up a small number of times. The chain recombines TRBV4-2 with TRBJ2-7; perhaps TRBD2 as D (6 bases). The V end lost 0 bases, the J end lost 0 bases, and 18 bases lay between the germline ends. Germline assignment: CDR1 LGHNA and CDR2 YNFKEQ. CDR3 length equals 18 residues. The CDR3 protein is CASSQEWGYDGSSYEQYF. DNA for the CDR3: TGTGCCAGCAGCCAAGAATGGGGATATGACGGGAGCTCCTACGAGCAGTACTTC.

About this clonotype: It may be a read error: a sequence one base away is much more abundant. The J gene is TRBJ2-7, the V gene TRBV20-1; TRBD2 is a possible D gene (5 bases). Germline V gene lookup returns CDR1 DFQATT and CDR2 SNEGSKA (reference sequence). The CDR3 covers 14 residues. In nucleotides, the CDR3 is TGCAGTGCTAGGGAGGTCGTGCGATCCTACGAGCGGTACTTC. It encodes CSAREVVRSYERYF.

The table lists this clonotype with a few counts. The chain links TRBV28 to TRBJ1-5, with TRBD1 as a possible D gene (5 bases). The germline gives CDR1 MDHEN, CDR2 SYDVKM. V lost 5 bases and J lost 9, with 17 bases in between. This CDR3 spans 14 amino acids. The chain's CDR3 is CASSIQGGGGPQHF. CDR3 nucleotides: TGTGCCAGCAGTATTCAGGGTGGGGGGGGGCCCCAGCATTTT.

The J gene is TRBJ1-2, the V gene TRBV7-8; TRBD1 matches at 7 bases. The CDR3 has 14 residues. Germline assignment: CDR1 SGHVS and CDR2 FQNEAQ. V was clipped by 5 bases and J by 4 bases; unmatched bases: 7. DNA for the CDR3: TGTGCCAGCAGCCTACGGACAGGTAGCTATGGCTACACCTTC. Translation gives CASSLRTGSYGYTF.

This clonotype was seen at least ten times. The gene calls are TRBV2 and TRBJ2-7; TRBD1 might be the D (6 bases). V shed 7 bases and J shed 2 bases, with 18 bases lying between them. The CDR3 spans 15 residues. Per germline, CDR1 SNHLY and CDR2 FYNNEI. CDR3 DNA sequence: TGTGCCAGCATTGGCGAGGGGGACGAGGCCTACGAGCAGTACTTC. This codes for CASIGEGDEAYEQYF.

The chain recombines TRBV19 with TRBJ2-1; 14 nucleotides line up with TRBD2. J lost 7 bases, V lost 8 bases, and 7 bases had no gene match. CDR3 length: 15 residues. CDR1 LNHDA and CDR2 SQIVND come from the germline V gene (reference sequence). The DNA for the CDR3 is TGTGCCAGTTTCCCGACTAGCGGGAGGGTGAATGAGCAGTTCTTC. This gives the protein CASFPTSGRVNEQFF.

On this clonotype itself: A much larger clone differs from this one at a single base, so this may be a read error. The V call is TRBV5-4, the J call TRBJ1-4, with a possible D match to TRBD1 (5 bases). The CDR3 is made up of 14 amino acids. Germline V gene lookup returns CDR1 SGHNT and CDR2 YYREEE (reference sequence). V lost 4 bases, J lost 5 bases, and 12 bases lay in between. The CDR3 sequence: CASSPDGGNEKLFF. CDR3 DNA: TGTGCCAGCAGCCCGGACGGGGGAAATGAAAAACTGTTTTTT.

This clonotype turned up a few times. The gene calls are TRBV11-2 and TRBJ2-7; D might be TRBD1 (6 bases). Looked up from germline, CDR1 is SGHAT and CDR2 is FQNNGV. The CDR3 is 15 residues long. V was cut by 1 base and J by 3 bases, with 13 bases left in between. This CDR3 is CASSLGQGHGYEQYF. The CDR3 bases are TGTGCCAGCAGCTTAGGCCAGGGACACGGCTACGAGCAGTACTTC.

There are a few counts of this clonotype. The chain has TRBV29-1 and TRBJ1-2, with 9 bases aligning to TRBD1. Looked up from germline, CDR1 is SQVTM and CDR2 is ANQGSEA. Losses at the gene ends were 4 bases for V and 8 bases for J; bases not matched to a gene: 5. The length of the CDR3 is 12 residues. The CDR3 DNA reads TGCAGCGTTGCCGAGACAGGGGGGGGCTACACCTTC. Amino acid sequence: CSVAETGGGYTF.

The CDR3 here is CASSSSLLAGAYNEQFF. In DNA form, the CDR3 reads TGTGCCAGCAGCTCTTCCCTCCTAGCGGGGGCGTACAATGAGCAGTTCTTC. V gene TRBV7-9 combines with J gene TRBJ2-1, with 10 nucleotides matching TRBD2. The CDR3 totals 17 residues. Per germline, CDR1 SEHNR and CDR2 FQNEAQ (reference sequence). V lost 4 bases, J lost 4 bases, and 10 bases stayed unmatched.

This clonotype was observed many times. This rearrangement joins TRBV20-1 to TRBJ2-7; perhaps D is TRBD1 or TRBD2 (5 bases each). In germline, CDR1 is DFQATT, CDR2 SNEGSKA (reference sequence). The germline V and J ends were trimmed by 6 bases and 0 bases, with 12 bases remaining between them. The CDR3 is 13 amino acids. The DNA of the CDR3 is TGCAGTGCCCGAGGGGTATTCTCCTACGAGCAGTACTTC. Protein sequence: CSARGVFSYEQYF.

This clonotype was detected only a few times. This sequence joins TRBV7-3 and TRBJ2-1, with 7 bases lining up with TRBD2. V shed 8 bases, J shed 6 bases, and the junction held 4 bases outside the gene matches. This CDR3 comprises 12 residues. The germline V gene has CDR1 SGHTA and CDR2 FQGTGA. The CDR3 sequence is CASGTTSNEQFF. CDR3 DNA: TGTGCCAGCGGGACTACATCCAATGAGCAGTTCTTC.

A remark on this clonotype: A single base separates this from a much larger clone, so it may be a read error. This rearrangement joins TRBV2 to TRBJ2-7, with D unresolved. This CDR3 region has 13 residues. CDR1 and CDR2 (germline): SNHLY, FYNNEI. V gave up 4 bases and J gave up 0 bases, with 7 bases separating them. The CDR3 DNA follows: TGTGCCAGCAGTGGCGAGGTCTCCTACGAGCAGTACTTC. As protein: CASSGEVSYEQYF.

Many counts were recorded for this clonotype. The chain combines TRBV19 with TRBJ1-5; D is unclear. The V end was cut by 9 bases, the J end by 2 bases, with 11 bases between. This CDR3 has 13 amino acids. Germline V gene lookup returns CDR1 LNHDA and CDR2 SQIVND (reference sequence). The CDR3 DNA sequence: TGTGCCAGCAGCTCTGGGGGCAATCAGCCCCAGCATTTT. This sequence encodes CASSSGGNQPQHF.

This clonotype showed up just a few times. For the CDR3, the DNA is TGTGCCAGCAGCTCGCAGACCGGGACTAGCGGGGGGTCCACCACCGGGGAGCTGTTTTTT. Translation: CASSSQTGTSGGSTTGELFF. The chain is built from TRBV7-2 and TRBJ2-2; 15 bases align to TRBD2. This CDR3 spans 20 amino acids. Germline values: CDR1 SGHTA, CDR2 FQGNSA. J was trimmed by 4 bases and V by 4 bases; bases with no gene match: 13. Full variable domain (remainder filled in from reference TRBV7-2 and TRBJ2-2): GAGVSQSPSNKVTEKGKDVELRCDPISGHTALYWYRQSLGQGLEFLIYFQGNSAPDKSGLPSDRFSAERTGGSVSTLTIQRTQQEDSAVYLCASSSQTGTSGGSTTGELFFGEGSRLTVL.

In this sample, this clonotype turned up many times. The CDR3 DNA sequence: TGTGCCAGTAGTATAGGGACAGCCGCTTACGAGCAGTACTTC. Translating it yields CASSIGTAAYEQYF. J is TRBJ2-7 and V is TRBV19; D perhaps matches TRBD1 (6 bases). The CDR3 runs 14 residues. V was pared by 1 base and J by 4 bases, with 11 bases between. Germline V gives CDR1 LNHDA, CDR2 SQIVND (reference sequence).